This is a list of T cell receptor beta chains from one sample in a study of blood T cell repertoires in COVID-19. TCRdb keeps only in-frame clones here, not all; method: immunoSEQ multiplex PCR. This table holds 9,100 or so clones, approximately 86% found once. The sequencing input was peripheral blood. All receptors derive from a human donor with active COVID-19. The donor label of this sample is uncertain. The CDR3 runs from the conserved cysteine through the conserved F or W. Fields, in order: clone size, J gene, V gene, CDR3 protein. The listing skips clone size in some rows; elsewhere it reads once, few, many or a size class.

once	TRBJ2-2	TRBV10-3	CAISESGGSPTGELFF
.	TRBJ2-2	TRBV30	CAWRSSGRAWTGELFF
.	TRBJ2-1	TRBV25-1	CASSGSGEADEQFF
.	TRBJ1-1	TRBV18	CASSPWAQTGGMNTEAFF
once	TRBJ1-1	TRBV7-9	CASSFGIYSGTEAFF
.	TRBJ2-7	TRBV2	CASIRGGPYEQYF
.	TRBJ2-2	TRBV13	CASRLAGMVNTGELFF
.	TRBJ1-1	TRBV27	CATQQQLNTEAFF
large	TRBJ2-3	TRBV7-8	CASSPAQGLAGVSGTDTQYF
.	TRBJ1-1	TRBV28	CASSFGGVNTEAFF
few	TRBJ2-2	TRBV7-9	CASSHGLAGGTGELFF
.	TRBJ2-7	TRBV3-1/TRBV3-2	CASSQGGSSGGYEQYF
.	TRBJ2-1	TRBV2	CASRTGGNEQFF
.	TRBJ1-2	TRBV7-2	CASSLSPGGYGYTF
.	TRBJ2-5	TRBV6-5	CASTGIAGSQETQYF
.	TRBJ2-3	TRBV28	CASSFSSGNTDTQYF
.	TRBJ1-2	TRBV4-3	CASSQGRETGYTF
.	TRBJ2-3	TRBV4-3	CASSPAGWAADTQYF